This T cell receptor (beta chain) was sequenced during a study of CD4 T cell repertoires in COVID-19. This clone was seen a single time. TCRdb keeps only in-frame clones here, not all; method: immunoSEQ multiplex PCR. The sample has 70,000 to 95,000 clones, about 83% seen once; the top ten hold over 0.45%. The source is a human donor who had COVID-19. The sequencing used CD4+ T cells from peripheral blood, collected after recovery from COVID-19.

In nucleotides, the CDR3 is TGTGCCAGCTCACCGACCGGACAGGGAGAGACCCAGTACTTC. It translates to CASSPTGQGETQYF. The chain links TRBV18 to TRBJ2-5; 8 bases map to TRBD1. Trimming cost V 3 bases and J 4 bases; bases outside gene matches: 4. This CDR3 comprises 14 residues. Germline V gene lookup returns CDR1 KGHSH and CDR2 LQKENI.